This T cell receptor (beta chain) was sequenced for a study of type 1 and type 2 diabetes patients. Study context: Samples came from type 1 diabetic, type 2 diabetic or nondiabetic people, recruited in China. T cells were magnetically sorted from PBMCs as CD4+ or CD8+ subsets.

The V and J ends lost 6 bases and 2 bases respectively, with 14 bases between them. The V gene's germline CDR1 is SNHLY and CDR2 FYNNEI. The CDR3 is 15 residues long. Amplification started from genomic DNA. The TCR beta CDR3 region was amplified using 30 forward and 13 reverse primers. TCRdb used MiXCR to reprocess the multiplex PCR reads, holding one entry per CDR3 protein. The table records about 250,000 distinct CDR3 sequences, more than 40% of them present only once. Each diabetic donor fulfilled classification criteria for either type 1 or type 2. The source of this sequence is a young man with type 2 diabetes. Sequenced sample: peripheral blood mononuclear cells (PBMCs). The rearrangement links TRBV2 to TRBJ1-3; tentatively, D is TRBD1 (5 bases). Here the CDR3 reads CASSGDAVTGNTIYF. CDR3 nucleotides: TGTGCCAGCAGCGGGGACGCCGTTACTGGAAACACCATATATTTT.